This T cell receptor beta chain comes out of a study of OX40 agonist ivuxolimab in advanced cancers. Study-level background: Ivuxolimab, an antibody that agonizes OX40 (CD134), was administered to the patients.

Study-level results: Some of the lowest clonal expansion was seen in partial responders at 0.1-3.0 mg/kg.

This clone was seen more than once but under ten times. Its target is not known. Using immunoSEQ multiplex PCR, the repertoire was profiled, and TCRdb retains in-frame clones only, with some absent. The sample has approximately 32,000 clones, approximately 89% seen once; the top ten hold about 34%. Prior autoimmune disease or systemic immunosuppression barred patients. The V and J ends lost 5 bases and 0 bases respectively, with 19 bases between them. The CDR3 sequence is 17 residues long. Germline CDR1 and CDR2: MDHEN and SYDVKM. The chain combines TRBV28 with TRBJ1-2; D gene ambiguous. The source material was CD4+ or CD8+ T cells sorted from blood, sampled in a trial of the OX40 agonist ivuxolimab. This TCR was recovered from an adult with an advanced solid tumor such as melanoma, head and neck, liver or kidney cancer. CDR3 sequence reads: CASSPPQADPANYGYTF. The CDR3 coding sequence is TGTGCCAGCAGTCCTCCGCAGGCCGATCCAGCTAACTATGGCTACACCTTC.